The entry below gives a single TCR beta chain sequence along with its context. Other DNA sequences in this specimen translate into the identical CDR3. Each sorted subset replicate got 200 ng genomic DNA, about 33,000 genomes. Sequencing used immunoSEQ multiplex PCR; TCRdb keeps in-frame clones, though not all of them. The profile covers more than 900,000 clones, with roughly 74% appearing a single time and more than 0.55% taken by the ten largest. This sample stems from a study of shared clonotypes between healthy human individuals. V lost 1 base, J lost 1 base, and 8 bases lay in between. The CDR3 runs to 14 residues. Germline assignment: CDR1 SGHDN and CDR2 FVKESK.

Sequenced material: memory CD4+ T cells from PBMCs. Regarding subset: CD45RA-negative fraction. V gene TRBV14 combines with J gene TRBJ2-7; D perhaps matches TRBD1 (5 bases). This TCR came from a man aged 18 to 30 in good health. Some clones in this sample may be carry-over from other donors' samples. CDR3 nucleotides: TGTGCCAGCAGCCAAGGCAGGGCGTCCTACGAGCAGTACTTC. It is translated as CASSQGRASYEQYF.